Sequencing of this TCR beta chain was carried out in a study of regulatory T cells in long-lasting Graves disease. Study results and caveats: The persistent group shared around 3,000 public clonotypes, more than the roughly 970 shared by new patients.

In this sample, this clonotype turned up a few times. Its target is not known. TCR beta libraries were built with iRepertoire HTBI primers and Arm-PCR of CDR3 regions. TCRdb called the multiplex PCR reads again in MiXCR, with one record for every CDR3 protein. The sample consists of more than 300,000 distinct CDR3 sequences, less than 20% of them appearing once. Specified time point: persistent/refractory GD, antithyroid drugs over 5 years with positive TRAb. PBMC RNA was the source of the TCR library. This clonotype originated in a female donor with Graves disease. The source material was peripheral blood mononuclear cells (PBMCs), sampled when the disease was refractory, from a patient treated with antithyroid drugs.

In DNA form, the CDR3 reads TGTGCCAGCAGGCGACAGCGAGGGGCCGGGGAGCTGTTTTTT. Encoded protein: CASRRQRGAGELFF. The genes are TRBV11-2 and TRBJ2-2; D tentatively fits TRBD1 or TRBD2 (5 bases each). The germline V and J ends were trimmed by 6 bases and 6 bases, with 14 bases remaining between them. The CDR3 totals 14 residues. Germline CDR1 SGHAT, CDR2 FQNNGV.